Below are 5 T cell receptor beta chains sequenced from a single sample in a study of shared clonotypes between healthy human individuals. Using immunoSEQ multiplex PCR, the repertoire was profiled, and TCRdb retains in-frame clones only, with some absent. The sample has about 1 million clones, around 82% seen once. Material: memory CD4+ T cells from PBMCs. Subset reported: CD45RA-negative fraction. The source is a man younger than 30 in good health. Some clones in this sample may be carry-over from other donors' samples.

V gene TRBV5-1 combines with J gene TRBJ2-7, with 8 positions matching TRBD1. The V segment lost 4 bases and the J segment 0 bases; nucleotides outside the gene matches: 12. CDR1 and CDR2 from the germline V gene are SGHRS and YFSETQ. CDR3 length: 17 amino acids. For the CDR3, the DNA is TGCGCCAGCAGCCTAGGGCCTCAGACAGGGGCCTCCTACGAGCAGTACTTC. Translation gives CASSLGPQTGASYEQYF.

This clone was counted once. The CDR3: CASSLFGRGRGVGREAFF. Here the CDR3 DNA reads TGTGCCAGCAGTTTGTTTGGCAGGGGGCGCGGGGTTGGAAGAGAAGCTTTCTTT. J is TRBJ1-1 and V is TRBV28; 8 nucleotides agree with TRBD1. The CDR3 totals 18 residues. After removal of 3 bases from V and 8 bases from J, the junction contained 20 bases not matched to a gene. CDR1 is MDHEN, CDR2 SYDVKM, per germline.

The V gene is TRBV13, the J gene TRBJ2-7; unclear D gene. CDR1 PRHDT and CDR2 FYEKMQ come from the germline V gene (reference sequence). This CDR3 spans 13 amino acids. Trimming removed 5 bases from V and 5 bases from J, with 13 bases in between. The CDR3 nucleotides are TGTGCCAGCAGCCGAACTAATGAGGACGAGCAGTACTTC. This translates into CASSRTNEDEQYF.

The chain recombines TRBV7-6 with TRBJ2-5; tentative D call: TRBD1 (6 bases). There are 13 residues in the CDR3. CDR1 is SGHVS and CDR2 is FNYEAQ in the germline V gene. The V end lost 6 bases, the J end lost 4 bases, and 12 bases lay between the germline ends. For the CDR3, the DNA is TGTGCCAGCAGGGGGACACCCCCAGAGACCCAGTACTTC. Its protein product is CASRGTPPETQYF.

The chain employs TRBV18 and TRBJ2-1, with TRBD1 matching over 8 bases. Germline lookup yields CDR1 KGHSH and CDR2 LQKENI. V dropped 6 bases and J dropped 7; count of bases not matched to a gene: 14. The CDR3 runs to 16 residues. The CDR3 reads CASSPLGTGLRNEQFF. The CDR3 bases are TGTGCCAGCTCTCCCCTGGGGACAGGCCTTAGGAATGAGCAGTTCTTC.